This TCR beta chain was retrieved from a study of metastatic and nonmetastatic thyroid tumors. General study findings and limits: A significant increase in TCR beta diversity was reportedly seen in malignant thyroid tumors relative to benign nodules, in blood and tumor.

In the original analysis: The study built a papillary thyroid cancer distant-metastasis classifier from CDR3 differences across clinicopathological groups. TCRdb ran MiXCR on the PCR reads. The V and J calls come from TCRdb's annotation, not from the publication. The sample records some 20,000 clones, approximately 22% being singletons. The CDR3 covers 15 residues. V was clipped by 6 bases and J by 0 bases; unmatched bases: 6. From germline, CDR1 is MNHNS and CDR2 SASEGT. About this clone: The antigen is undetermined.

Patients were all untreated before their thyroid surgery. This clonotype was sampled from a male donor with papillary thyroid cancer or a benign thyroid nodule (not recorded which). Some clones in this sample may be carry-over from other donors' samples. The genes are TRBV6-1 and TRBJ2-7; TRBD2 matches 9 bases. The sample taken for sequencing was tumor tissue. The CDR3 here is CASRWTSVRSYEQYF. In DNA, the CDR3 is TGTGCCAGCAGGTGGACTAGCGTCCGCTCCTACGAGCAGTACTTC.